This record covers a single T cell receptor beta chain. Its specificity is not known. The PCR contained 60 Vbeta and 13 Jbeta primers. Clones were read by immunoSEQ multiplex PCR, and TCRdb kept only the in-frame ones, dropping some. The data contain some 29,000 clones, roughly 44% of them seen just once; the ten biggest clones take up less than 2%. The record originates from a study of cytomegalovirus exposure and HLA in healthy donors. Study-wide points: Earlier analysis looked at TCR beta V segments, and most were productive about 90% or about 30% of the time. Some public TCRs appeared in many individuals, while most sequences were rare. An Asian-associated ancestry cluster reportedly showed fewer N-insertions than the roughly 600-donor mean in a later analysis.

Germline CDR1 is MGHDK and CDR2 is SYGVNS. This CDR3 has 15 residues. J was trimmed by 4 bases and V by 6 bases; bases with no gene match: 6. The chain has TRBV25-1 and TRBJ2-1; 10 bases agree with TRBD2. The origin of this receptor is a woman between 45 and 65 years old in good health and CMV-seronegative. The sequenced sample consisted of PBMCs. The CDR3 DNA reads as TGTGCCAGCAGCATGGATAGCGGGAGGTACAATGAGCAGTTCTTC. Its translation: CASSMDSGRYNEQFF.